One T cell receptor beta chain is described in this entry. Its antigen is not yet known. Base qualities are not provided; no much larger clone lies one nucleotide away. This sample stems from a study of blood T cell repertoires in COVID-19 (TCRdb year 2020). General notes on the study: The collaborator samples originated in the United States, Italy and Spain and spanned the acute and convalescent phases of COVID-19. The prospective study material was composed of cDNA or gDNA derived from T cells, B-cell-depleted T cells, or PBMCs. The dataset comprised deeply sampled blood TCRbeta repertoires from subjects exposed to, actively infected with, or recovered from COVID-19. The repertoires were released in a freely available public database meant as a resource for research on the immune response to SARS-CoV-2. Samples were obtained from the ongoing ImmuneRACE study (first 160 participants) and from over 1,000 subjects provided by 6 global collaborators. Nearly every sample came with metadata listing a de-identified subject ID, COVID-19 status, age in years and sex. Where available, HLA class I and class II types were taken from metadata supplied by the sample provider and were not determined by assay-based typing. Study-wide findings and limitations: The quantity of clinical and demographic metadata differed by source and by participant and was supplied without curation.

V gives up 5 bases and J gives up 0 bases, and the segment between their germline ends measures 11 bases. Including the terminal cysteine and phenylalanine, the CDR3 comprises 14 residues. Only the CDR3 portion is preserved as DNA: 42 bases, with reading frame beginning at the first base. CDR1 SGHTA and CDR2 FQGNSA were looked up in the germline V gene. Enrolling through a virtual design, the prospective study's participants ranged in age from about 18 to 100 years and lived across roughly 23 United States geographic areas. In the prospective study, participants were assigned to cohorts based on the clinical history participants reported in a screening survey and a study questionnaire. In the prospective study, whole blood, serum and a nasopharyngeal or oropharyngeal swab were collected from each participant by mobile phlebotomists. Over an approximately 2-month period, participants in the prospective study had the option of providing additional blood draws and questionnaires. Blood samples from the prospective study were shipped frozen or at room temperature prior to DNA extraction.

TCRbeta CDR3 regions were amplified from genomic DNA using the immunoSEQ Assay, a bias-controlled multiplex PCR. The authors processed their data as follows. The number of nucleated cells in each sample was estimated from the amplification of reference gene primers within the assay. To quantify the absolute abundance of each unique TCRbeta CDR3 rearrangement, sequence reads were collapsed and filtered. For each sample, productive Simpson clonality was calculated by taking the square root of Simpson's diversity index across productive rearrangements. TCRdb holds this immuneACCESS table with in-frame rearrangements only. Some clones are missing; in checked studies, unresolved V genes explain under half, and the rest has no known cause. That table supplies the V and J calls and clone size; D and trimming were determined from the DNA. In this sample the table shows approximately 180,000 clones, roughly 87% of which occur a single time. The ten largest clones capture over 2% of the sample.

This receptor was taken from a woman between 40 and 50 years old with acute COVID-19. In this chain, TRBV7-2 is recombined with TRBJ2-7; perhaps TRBD2 is the D gene, with 6 bases matching. Source material: PBMCs or T cells enriched from blood (not recorded which). The CDR3 region has the sequence CASSTDGGSYEQYF. The DNA sequence is TGTGCCAGCAGCACAGACGGGGGCTCCTACGAGCAGTACTTC.